Below, one T cell receptor (beta chain) is given with its context. The assay was immunoSEQ multiplex PCR, and TCRdb's table has in-frame clones only and misses some. The table has 150,000 to 200,000 clones, about 91% seen once. This specimen comes from a study of control samples from healthy donors and cancer patients. Trimming took off 2 bases at V and 0 bases at J, with 8 bases between the two ends. The CDR3 sequence is 15 residues long. Germline lookup yields CDR1 SGHTA and CDR2 FQGNSA. This chain uses TRBV7-2 with TRBJ1-5; D is ambiguous. Material: blood. This TCR was sampled from a man aged 18 to 29 in good health. DNA of the CDR3: TGTGCCAGCAGCTTAACGGACTATAGCAATCAGCCCCAGCATTTT. It codes for CASSLTDYSNQPQHF.